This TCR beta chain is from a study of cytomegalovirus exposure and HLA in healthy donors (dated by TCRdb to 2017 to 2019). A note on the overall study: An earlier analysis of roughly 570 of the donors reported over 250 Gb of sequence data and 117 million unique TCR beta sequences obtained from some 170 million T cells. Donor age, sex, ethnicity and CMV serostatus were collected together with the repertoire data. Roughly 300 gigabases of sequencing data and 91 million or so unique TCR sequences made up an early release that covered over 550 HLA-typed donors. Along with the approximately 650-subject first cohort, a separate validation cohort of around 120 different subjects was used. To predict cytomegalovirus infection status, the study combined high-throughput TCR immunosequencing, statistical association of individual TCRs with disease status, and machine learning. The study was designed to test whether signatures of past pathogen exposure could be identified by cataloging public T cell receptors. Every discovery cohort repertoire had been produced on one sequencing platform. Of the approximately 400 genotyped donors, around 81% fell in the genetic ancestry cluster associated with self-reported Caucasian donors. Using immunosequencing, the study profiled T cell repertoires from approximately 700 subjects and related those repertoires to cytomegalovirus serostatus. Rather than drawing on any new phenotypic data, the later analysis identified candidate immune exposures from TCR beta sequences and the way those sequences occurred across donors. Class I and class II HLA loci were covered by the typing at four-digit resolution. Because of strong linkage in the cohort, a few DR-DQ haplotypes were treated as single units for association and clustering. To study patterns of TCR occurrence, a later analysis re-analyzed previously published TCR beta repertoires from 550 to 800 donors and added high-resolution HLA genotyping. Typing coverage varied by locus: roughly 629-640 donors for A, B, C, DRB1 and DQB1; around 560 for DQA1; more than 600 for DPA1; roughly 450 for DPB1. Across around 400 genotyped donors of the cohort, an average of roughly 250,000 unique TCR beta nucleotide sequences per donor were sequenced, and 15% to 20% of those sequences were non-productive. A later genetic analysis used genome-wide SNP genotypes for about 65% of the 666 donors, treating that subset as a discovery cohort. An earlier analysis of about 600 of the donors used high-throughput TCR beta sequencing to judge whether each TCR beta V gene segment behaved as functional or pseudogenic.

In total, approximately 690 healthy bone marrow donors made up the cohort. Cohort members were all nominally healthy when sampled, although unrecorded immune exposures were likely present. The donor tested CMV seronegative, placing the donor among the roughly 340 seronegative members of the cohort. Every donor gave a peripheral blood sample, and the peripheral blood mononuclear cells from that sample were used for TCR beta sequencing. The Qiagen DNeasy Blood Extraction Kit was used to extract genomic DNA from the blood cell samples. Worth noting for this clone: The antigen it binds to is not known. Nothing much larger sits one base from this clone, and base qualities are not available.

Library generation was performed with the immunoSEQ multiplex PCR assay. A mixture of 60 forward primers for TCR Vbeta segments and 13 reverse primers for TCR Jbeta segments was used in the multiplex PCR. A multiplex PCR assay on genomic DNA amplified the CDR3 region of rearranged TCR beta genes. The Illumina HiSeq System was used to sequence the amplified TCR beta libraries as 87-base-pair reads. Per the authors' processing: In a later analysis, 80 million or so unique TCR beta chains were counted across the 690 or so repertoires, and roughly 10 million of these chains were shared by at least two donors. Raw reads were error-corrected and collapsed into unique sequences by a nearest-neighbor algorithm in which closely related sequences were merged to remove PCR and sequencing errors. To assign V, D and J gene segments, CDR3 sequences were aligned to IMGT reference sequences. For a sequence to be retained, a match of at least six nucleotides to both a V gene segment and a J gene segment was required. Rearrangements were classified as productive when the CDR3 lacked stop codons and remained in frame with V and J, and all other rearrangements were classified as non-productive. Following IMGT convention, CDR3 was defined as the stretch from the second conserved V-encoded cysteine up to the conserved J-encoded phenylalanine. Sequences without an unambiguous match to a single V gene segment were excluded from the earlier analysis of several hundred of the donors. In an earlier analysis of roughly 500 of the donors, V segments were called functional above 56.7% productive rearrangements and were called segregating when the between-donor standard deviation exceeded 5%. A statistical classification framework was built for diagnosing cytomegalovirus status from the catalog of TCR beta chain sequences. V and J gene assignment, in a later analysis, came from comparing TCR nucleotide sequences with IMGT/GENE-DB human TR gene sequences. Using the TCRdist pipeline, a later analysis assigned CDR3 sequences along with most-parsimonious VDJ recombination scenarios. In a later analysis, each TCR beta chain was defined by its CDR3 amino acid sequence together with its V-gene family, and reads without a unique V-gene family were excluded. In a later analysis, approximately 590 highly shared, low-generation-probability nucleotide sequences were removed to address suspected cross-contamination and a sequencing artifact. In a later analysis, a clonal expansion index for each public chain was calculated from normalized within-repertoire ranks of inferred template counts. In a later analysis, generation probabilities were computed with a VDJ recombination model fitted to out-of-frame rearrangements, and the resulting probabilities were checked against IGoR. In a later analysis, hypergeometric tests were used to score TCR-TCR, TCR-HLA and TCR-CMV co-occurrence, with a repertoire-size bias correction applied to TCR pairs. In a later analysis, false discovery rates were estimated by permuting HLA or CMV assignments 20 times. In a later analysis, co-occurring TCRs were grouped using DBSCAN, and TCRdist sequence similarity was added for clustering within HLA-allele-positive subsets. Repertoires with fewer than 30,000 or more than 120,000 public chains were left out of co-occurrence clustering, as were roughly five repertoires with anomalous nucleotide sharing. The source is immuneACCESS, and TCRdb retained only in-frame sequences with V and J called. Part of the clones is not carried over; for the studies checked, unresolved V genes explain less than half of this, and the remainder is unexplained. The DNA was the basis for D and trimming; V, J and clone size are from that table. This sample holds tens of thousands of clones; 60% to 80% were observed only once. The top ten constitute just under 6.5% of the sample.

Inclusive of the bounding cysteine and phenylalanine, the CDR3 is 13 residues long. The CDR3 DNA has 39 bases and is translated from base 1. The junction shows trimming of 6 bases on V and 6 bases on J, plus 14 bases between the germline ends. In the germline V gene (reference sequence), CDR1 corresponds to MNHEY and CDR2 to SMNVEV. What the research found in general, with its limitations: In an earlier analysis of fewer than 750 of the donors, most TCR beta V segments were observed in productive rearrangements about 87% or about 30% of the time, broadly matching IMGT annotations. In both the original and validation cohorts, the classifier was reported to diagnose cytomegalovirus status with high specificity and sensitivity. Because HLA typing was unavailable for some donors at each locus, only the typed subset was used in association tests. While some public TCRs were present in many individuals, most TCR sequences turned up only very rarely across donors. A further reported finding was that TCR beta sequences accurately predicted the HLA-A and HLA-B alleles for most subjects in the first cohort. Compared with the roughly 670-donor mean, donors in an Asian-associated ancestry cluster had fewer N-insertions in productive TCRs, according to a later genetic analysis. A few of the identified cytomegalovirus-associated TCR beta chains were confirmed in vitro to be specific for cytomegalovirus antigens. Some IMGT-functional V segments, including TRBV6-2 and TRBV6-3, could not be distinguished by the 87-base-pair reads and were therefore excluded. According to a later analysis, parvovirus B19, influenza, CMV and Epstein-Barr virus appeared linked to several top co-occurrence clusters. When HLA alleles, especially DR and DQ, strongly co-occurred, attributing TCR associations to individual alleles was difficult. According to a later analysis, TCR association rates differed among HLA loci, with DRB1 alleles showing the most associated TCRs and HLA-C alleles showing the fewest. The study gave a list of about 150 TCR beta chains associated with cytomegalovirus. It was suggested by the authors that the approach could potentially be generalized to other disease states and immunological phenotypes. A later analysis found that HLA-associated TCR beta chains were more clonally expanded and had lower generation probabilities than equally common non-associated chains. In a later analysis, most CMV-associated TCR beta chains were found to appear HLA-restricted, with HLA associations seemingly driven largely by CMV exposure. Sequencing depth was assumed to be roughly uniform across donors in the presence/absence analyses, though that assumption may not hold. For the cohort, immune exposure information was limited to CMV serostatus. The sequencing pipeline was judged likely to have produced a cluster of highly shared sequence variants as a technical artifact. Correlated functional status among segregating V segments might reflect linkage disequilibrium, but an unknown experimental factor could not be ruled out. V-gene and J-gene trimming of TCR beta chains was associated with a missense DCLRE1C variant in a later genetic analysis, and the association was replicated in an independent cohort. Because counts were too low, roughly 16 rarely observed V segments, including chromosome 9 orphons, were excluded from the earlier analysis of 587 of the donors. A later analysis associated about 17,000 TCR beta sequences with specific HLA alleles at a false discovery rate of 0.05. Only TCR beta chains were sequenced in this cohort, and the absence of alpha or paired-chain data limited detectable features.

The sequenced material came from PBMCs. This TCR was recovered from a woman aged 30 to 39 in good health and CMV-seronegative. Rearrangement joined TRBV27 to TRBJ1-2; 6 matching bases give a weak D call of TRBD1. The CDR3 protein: CASRLTGVNGYTF. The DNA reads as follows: TGTGCCAGCAGATTGACAGGTGTTAATGGCTACACCTTC.